This T cell receptor (beta chain) was observed in a study of blood T cell repertoires in COVID-19. About the research overall: Acute and convalescent COVID-19 samples came from the United States, Italy and Spain. Sources were T cells, B-cell-depleted T cells, or PBMCs; the material itself was cDNA or gDNA.

The protocol was immunoSEQ multiplex PCR, while the TCRdb copy is restricted to in-frame clones and leaves out a portion. The sample has around 100,000 clones, approximately 86% seen once; the top ten hold around 5%. J was trimmed by 3 bases and V by 6 bases; bases with no gene match: 10. Germline V lookup: CDR1 MDHEN, CDR2 SYDVKM. The CDR3 spans 15 residues. The genes are TRBV28 and TRBJ1-2, with TRBD1 matching 7 bases. The receptor was derived from a human donor in a cohort sampled during active COVID-19. Sequencing was carried out using peripheral blood. The CDR3, as DNA: TGTGCCAGCAGGATAAAGCCCGGGACAGACTATGGCTACACCTTC. This gives the protein CASRIKPGTDYGYTF.